The 20 T cell receptor beta chains given below trace back to one sample, sequenced in a study of blood T cell repertoires in COVID-19. Method: immunoSEQ multiplex PCR; TCRdb's copy keeps in-frame clones and lacks some. The sample contains about 42,000 clones, about 90% of which appear only once. The specimen was peripheral blood. The receptors were sampled from a woman of 80 years or more in a cohort sampled during active or convalescent COVID-19.

The CDR3 loop reads CASSPGTAFTYGYTF. CDR3 coding DNA: TGTGCCAGCAGCCCGGGGACAGCCTTTACCTATGGCTACACCTTC. The rearrangement uses TRBV7-2 and TRBJ1-2, with 7 bases that match TRBD1. The CDR3 extends over 15 amino acids. Per germline, CDR1 SGHTA and CDR2 FQGNSA. J gave up 4 bases and V 5 bases, and 10 bases lay outside the gene matches.

The chain is built from TRBV6-6 and TRBJ2-3, with TRBD2 matching 12 bases. CDR1 MNHNY and CDR2 SVGAGI come from the germline V gene (reference sequence). CDR3 length: 16 amino acids. The trim removed 4 bases at V and 1 base at J, leaving 3 bases unmatched. CDR3 nucleotide sequence: TGTGCCAGCAGTTCCCGACTAGCGGGGGGCACAGATACGCAGTATTTT. Its protein is CASSSRLAGGTDTQYF.

This clone has only a few counts. Here the CDR3 reads CASSSPSGRNYNEQFF. The CDR3, as DNA: TGTGCCAGCAGTTCACCTAGCGGGAGAAACTACAATGAGCAGTTCTTC. V and J are TRBV7-8 and TRBJ2-1, with 10 bases lining up with TRBD2. Germline V CDR1 and CDR2: SGHVS, FQNEAQ. This CDR3 comprises 16 residues. V lost 6 bases to trimming and J lost 3 bases; unmatched junction nucleotides: 8.

With regard to this clone: At one of its ends the junction is not consistent with the germline gene, which may arise from a read error. The rearrangement uses TRBV7-9 and TRBJ2-3; no clear D gene. Germline V CDR1 and CDR2: SEHNR, FQNEAQ (reference sequence). The CDR3 is 14 amino acids. CDR3 bases: TGCGCCAGCAGCTTAGTCGTTCTCACAGATACGCAGTATTTT. Protein: CASSLVVLTDTQYF.

The chain recombines TRBV5-6 with TRBJ2-7, with a weak D call TRBD2 (5 bases). Germline assignment: CDR1 SGHDT and CDR2 YYEEEE. The CDR3 covers 13 residues. Trimming pared 3 bases from V and 4 bases from J, leaving 11 bases between. CDR3 in amino acids: CASSSLAFYEQYF. The DNA of the CDR3 is TGTGCCAGCAGCTCCCTAGCCTTTTACGAGCAGTACTTC.

This clone has a handful of counts. The chain links TRBV29-1 to TRBJ1-2; tentative D call: TRBD1 (5 bases). Germline V lookup: CDR1 SQVTM, CDR2 ANQGSEA. V was cut by 7 bases and J by 3 bases, with 12 bases left in between. CDR3 length: 12 amino acids. CDR3 sequence reads: CSARTRHYGYTF. CDR3 sequence (DNA): TGCAGCGCTAGGACAAGGCACTATGGCTACACCTTC.

CDR3 loop: CAISRQGTGRQETQYF. For the CDR3, the DNA is TGTGCCATCAGTCGACAGGGGACAGGGCGACAAGAGACCCAGTACTTC. The V call is TRBV10-3, the J call TRBJ2-5; 9 bases agree with TRBD1. The CDR3 contains 16 residues. J gave up 2 bases and V 5 bases, and 9 bases lay outside the gene matches. From germline, CDR1 is ENHRY and CDR2 SYGVKD.

The rearrangement uses TRBV2 and TRBJ2-7; 14 bases fit TRBD2. Germline CDR1 is SNHLY and CDR2 is FYNNEI. V lost 6 bases to trimming and J lost 4 bases; unmatched junction nucleotides: 17. The CDR3 is 19 amino acids. The CDR3 region is CASSGLGTSGRLNQYEQYF. As DNA, the CDR3 is TGTGCCAGCAGCGGACTGGGGACTAGCGGGAGATTAAATCAATACGAGCAGTACTTC.

The gene calls are TRBV30 and TRBJ1-4; tentatively, D is TRBD1 (6 bases). Germline lookup yields CDR1 GTSNPN and CDR2 SVGIG (reference sequence). Between the trimmed V and J ends, which lost 3 bases and 4 bases, there was a span of 12 bases. The CDR3 contains 14 residues. The CDR3 region is CAWSKGGNNEKLFF. CDR3 DNA: TGTGCCTGGAGCAAGGGGGGGAATAATGAAAAACTGTTTTTT.

J is TRBJ1-2 and V is TRBV28, with TRBD1 matching 8 bases. Trimming cost V 6 bases and J 8 bases; bases outside gene matches: 5. The CDR3 spans 12 residues. The germline CDR1 and CDR2 sequences are MDHEN and SYDVKM. In DNA form, the CDR3 reads TGTGCCAGCAGCGACAGGGGCTACGGCTACACCTTC. The encoded protein is CASSDRGYGYTF.

This sequence joins TRBV7-9 and TRBJ1-4; a possible D gene is TRBD1 (6 bases). V was trimmed by 2 bases and J by 5 bases, leaving 12 bases between them. Germline CDR1 SEHNR, CDR2 FQNEAQ (reference sequence). The CDR3 spans 15 residues. CDR3 bases: TGTGCCAGCAGCTTAACAGGGTCAGGGAATGAAAAACTGTTTTTT. Amino acids: CASSLTGSGNEKLFF.

The V call is TRBV27, the J call TRBJ2-3; a weak D match, TRBD2 (6 bases). Trimming removed 3 bases at V and 0 bases at J, with 10 bases between. CDR1 MNHEY and CDR2 SMNVEV come from the germline V gene (reference sequence). The CDR3 is 15 amino acids. CDR3 bases: TGTGCCAGCAGTTTCAGACGGGGGAGCACAGATACGCAGTATTTT. The encoded protein is CASSFRRGSTDTQYF.

The rearrangement uses TRBV5-6 and TRBJ1-1; a weak D match, TRBD1 (5 bases). The V gene lost 8 bases and the J gene lost 1 base, with 21 bases spanning the gap. Germline loops: CDR1 SGHDT, CDR2 YYEEEE. The CDR3 is 16 amino acids. The CDR3 protein is CASQARPGFKNTEAFF. The DNA of the CDR3 is TGTGCCAGTCAAGCGAGGCCAGGGTTTAAGAACACTGAAGCTTTCTTT.

Here the CDR3 DNA reads TGCAGTGCTAGAGCAGGGGATCCGCAGTATTTT. Protein sequence: CSARAGDPQYF. J is TRBJ2-3 and V is TRBV20-1; a possible D gene is TRBD1 (6 bases). The CDR3 runs to 11 residues. V lost 1 base and J lost 10, with 9 bases in between. Germline CDR1 reads DFQATT; CDR2 reads SNEGSKA (reference sequence).

The rearrangement uses TRBV3-1 (or the pseudogene TRBV3-2) and TRBJ2-5; 10 bases agree with TRBD2. Per the germline V gene, CDR1 is LGHDT and CDR2 is YNNKEL (reference sequence). The V and J ends lost 1 base and 5 bases, in that order; junction bases with no gene match: 4. CDR3 size: 15 residues. CDR3 bases: TGTGCCAGCAGCCAAGCCCTGACTAGCGGGGAGACCCAGTACTTC. This sequence encodes CASSQALTSGETQYF.

The chain recombines TRBV2 with TRBJ1-3, with 7 bases that match TRBD1. The V and J ends lost 3 bases and 9 bases, in that order; junction bases with no gene match: 11. CDR3 length equals 15 residues. Germline CDR1 and CDR2: SNHLY and FYNNEI. The CDR3: CASSDGTVAPGTIYF. The CDR3 DNA is TGTGCCAGCAGTGACGGGACAGTGGCACCCGGCACCATATATTTT.

The chain uses TRBV5-8 and TRBJ2-1, with TRBD2 matching 12 bases. With 1 base clipped from V and 10 bases from J, the junction kept 6 bases outside the gene matches. Per germline, CDR1 SGHTS and CDR2 YDEGEE. This CDR3 region has 15 residues. This chain's CDR3 is CASSLSSGGAWEQFF. The CDR3 DNA is TGTGCCAGCAGCTTGTCTAGCGGGGGGGCCTGGGAGCAGTTCTTC. Full variable domain (missing parts from reference TRBV5-8 and TRBJ2-1): EAGVTQSPTHLIKTRGQQATLRCSPISGHTSVYWYQQALGLGLQFLLWYDEGEERNRGNFPPRFSGRQFPNYSSELNVNALELEDSALYLCASSLSSGGAWEQFFGPGTRLTVL.

V and J are TRBV3-1 (or the pseudogene TRBV3-2) and TRBJ1-4; possible D gene TRBD1, 5 bases. Germline lookup yields CDR1 LGHDT and CDR2 YNNKEL (reference sequence). The CDR3 spans 17 residues. Between the trimmed V and J ends, which lost 3 bases and 6 bases, there was a span of 20 bases. CDR3 in amino acids: CASSHTWAGTQDEKLFF. The DNA for the CDR3 is TGTGCCAGCAGCCATACCTGGGCGGGGACCCAGGATGAAAAACTGTTTTTT.

The chain is built from TRBV12-3 or TRBV12-4 and TRBJ1-1, with a weak D call TRBD1 (6 bases). This CDR3 spans 12 amino acids. Trimming took off 6 bases at V and 4 bases at J, with 9 bases between the two ends. DNA for the CDR3: TGTGCCAGCAGAGACAGGTCCACTGAAGCTTTCTTT. Residues: CASRDRSTEAFF.

V usage is TRBV6-5 and J usage is TRBJ2-2; D possibly corresponds to TRBD2 (5 bases). Between the trimmed V and J ends, which lost 2 bases and 7 bases, there was a span of 14 bases. The CDR3 loop spans 15 amino acids. Germline V CDR1 and CDR2: MNHEY, SVGAGI. The CDR3 DNA reads as TGTGCCAGCAGTTACCATAAAAACCGGGGCGGGGAGCTGTTTTTT. It yields the protein CASSYHKNRGGELFF.